Following are 28 T cell receptor beta chains from one sample sequenced in a study of beta chain features in type 1 diabetes (dated by TCRdb to the late 2010s). Here is what the overall study found, with its caveats: Type 1 diabetes patients showed a moderate but significant shortening of TCRB CDR3 length in all four CD4+ subsets.

These receptors' targets are unknown. The library was made by the immunoSEQ multiplex PCR assay. The High Capacity cDNA Reverse Transcription Kit was used to reverse transcribe all of the isolated RNA, meaning that expressed TCRB transcripts were what got sequenced. Here the immuneACCESS table is served through TCRdb, limited to in-frame sequences with V and J called. Missing clones are a known gap in these copies; in checked studies unresolved V genes cover under half, and the rest lacks a known reason. The sample profile shows 500,000 to 850,000 clones; around 15% of them were found once. The leading ten clones occupy approximately 0.042% of the sample. Source material: naive CD4+ T cells from blood. In the paper's terms, the cell subset or site label means: true naive CD4+ T cells. These receptors all stem from a man aged 18 to 30 with type 1 diabetes.

The J gene is TRBJ1-2, the V gene TRBV7-2; possibly TRBD1 for D (5 bases). V was cut by 5 bases and J by 8 bases, with 18 bases left in between. The germline CDR1 and CDR2 sequences are SGHTA and FQGNSA. The CDR3 runs 14 residues. The CDR3 sequence is CASSGNFGGRGYTF. Here the CDR3 DNA reads TGTGCCAGCAGCGGAAACTTCGGGGGACGGGGCTACACCTTC.

The V call is TRBV5-1, the J call TRBJ2-6; D call uncertain. The germline gives CDR1 SGHRS, CDR2 YFSETQ. V was trimmed by 3 bases and J by 4 bases, leaving 8 bases between them. The CDR3 is made up of 14 amino acids. CDR3 residues: CASSSDPGANVLTF. For the CDR3, the DNA is TGCGCCAGCAGCTCCGACCCCGGGGCCAACGTCCTGACTTTC.

This clone was counted only a few times. CDR3 sequence (DNA): TGTGCCAGCAGTCCGGAAGGCCGAGATAATGGCTACACCTTC. It codes for CASSPEGRDNGYTF. The genes are TRBV7-9 and TRBJ1-2, with no clear D. CDR1 is SEHNR and CDR2 is FQNEAQ in the germline V gene (reference sequence). V dropped 6 bases and J dropped 6 bases, with 17 bases sitting between them. This CDR3 has 14 residues.

This clone was counted a few times. This chain joins TRBV30 and TRBJ1-3, with no clear D. Looked up from germline, CDR1 is GTSNPN and CDR2 is SVGIG (reference sequence). The CDR3 spans 13 residues. V gave up 2 bases and J gave up 2 bases, with 7 bases separating them. CDR3 coding DNA: TGTGCCTGGAGTTCCCTGACTGGAAACACCATATATTTT. Translating it yields CAWSSLTGNTIYF.

The CDR3 sequence is CASTEFPGEAGYTF. The CDR3 DNA reads as TGTGCCAGCACCGAGTTTCCGGGGGAGGCTGGCTACACCTTC. The gene calls are TRBV7-9 and TRBJ1-2; weak D call: TRBD1 (5 bases). The CDR3 loop spans 14 amino acids. The V gene lost 7 bases and the J gene lost 7 bases, with 19 bases spanning the gap. Germline CDR1 SEHNR, CDR2 FQNEAQ (reference sequence).

In its sample, this clone was seen a few times. The germline gene is not matched at one end of the junction; a read error may be the cause. The chain is built from TRBV7-7 and TRBJ2-6; D unclear. CDR3 size: 17 residues. Looked up from germline, CDR1 is SSHAT and CDR2 is FNYEAQ (reference sequence). Here the CDR3 DNA reads TGTGCTAGCAGCTTAGAAGAGGTTGGGTCTGGGGCCAACGTCCTGACTTTC. Its protein product is CASSLEEVGSGANVLTF.

V gene TRBV7-9 combines with J gene TRBJ1-2; TRBD1 is a possible D gene (5 bases). V lost 1 base and J 1 base, leaving 10 bases between the germline ends. The CDR3 totals 15 residues. Per the germline V gene, CDR1 is SEHNR and CDR2 is FQNEAQ (reference sequence). In DNA, the CDR3 is TGTGCCAGCAGCTTAGGCCGGGGGGATAACTATGGCTACACCTTC. Protein: CASSLGRGDNYGYTF.

This clone appeared a few times. CDR3 DNA sequence: TGTGCCAGCAGCTCCGAGGCTGGCGCGGGGAGGAATAATTCACCCCTCCACTTT. This codes for CASSSEAGAGRNNSPLHF. This chain links TRBV5-4 with TRBJ1-6; D uncertain. Per the germline V gene, CDR1 is SGHNT and CDR2 is YYREEE (reference sequence). V was pared by 3 bases and J by 5 bases, with 21 bases between. CDR3 length: 18 residues. Full variable domain (missing parts from reference TRBV5-4 and TRBJ1-6): ETGVTQSPTHLIKTRGQQVTLRCSSQSGHNTVSWYQQALGQGPQFIFQYYREEENGRGNFPPRFSGLQFPNYSSELNVNALELDDSALYLCASSSEAGAGRNNSPLHFGNGTRLTVT.

The rearrangement joins TRBV7-2 to TRBJ2-7, with TRBD2 matching over 7 bases. V shed 2 bases and J 4 bases; nucleotides not matched to a gene: 5. Per germline, CDR1 SGHTA and CDR2 FQGNSA. This CDR3 contains 14 residues. The CDR3 DNA is TGTGCCAGCAGCTTAACTTCTAGCGGTTACGAGCAGTACTTC. Translating gives CASSLTSSGYEQYF.

As regards this clone: One end of the junction fails to match germline, which may point to a read error. This sequence joins TRBV5-1 and TRBJ2-1, with TRBD2 matching 7 bases. Germline CDR1 reads SGHRS; CDR2 reads YFSETQ. CDR3 size: 13 residues. CDR3 protein: CASSLEAGRVIVF. The CDR3, as DNA: TGCGCCAGCAGCTTGGAAGCGGGGAGGGTCATCGTCTTC.

This clone was seen only a few times. CDR3 in DNA: TGTGCCAGTAAGACTGGGACCAGCTTCGGATCGGTAGATGGCTACACCTTC. Translation gives CASKTGTSFGSVDGYTF. The chain carries TRBV19 and TRBJ1-2, with D maybe TRBD1 (5 bases). The germline V gene has CDR1 LNHDA and CDR2 SQIVND (reference sequence). The V gene lost 7 bases and the J gene lost 6 bases, with 27 bases spanning the gap. This CDR3 has 17 residues.

The rearrangement joins TRBV4-1 to TRBJ2-2; 7 bases map to TRBD2. CDR3 length: 17 amino acids. Germline CDR1 reads MGHRA; CDR2 reads YSYEKL. The V segment lost 0 bases and the J segment 2 bases; nucleotides outside the gene matches: 6. Here the CDR3 DNA reads TGCGCCAGCAGCCAAGAAGGCGGGAGACCCAACACCGGGGAGCTGTTTTTT. It specifies CASSQEGGRPNTGELFF.

This clone was picked up a small number of times. This sequence joins TRBV29-1 and TRBJ1-1; TRBD1 aligns across 7 bases. V lost 6 bases to trimming and J lost 10 bases; unmatched junction nucleotides: 17. The CDR3 runs to 14 residues. Germline V gene data show CDR1 as SQVTM and CDR2 as ANQGSEA. The DNA for the CDR3 is TGCAGCGTAGACAGCCTAACAGGGGAAGTCGGAGCTTTCTTT. Its translation is CSVDSLTGEVGAFF.

V is TRBV7-6 and J is TRBJ2-5; 7 bases line up with TRBD1. From germline, CDR1 is SGHVS and CDR2 FNYEAQ. J lost 1 base, V lost 0 bases, and 8 bases had no gene match. CDR3 length equals 17 residues. CDR3 amino acids: CASSLAGDRYSQETQYF. The CDR3 DNA is TGTGCCAGCAGCTTAGCGGGGGACAGATATTCCCAAGAGACCCAGTACTTC.

This clone was seen only a few times. The chain is built from TRBV7-9 and TRBJ1-6; no clear D. V lost 1 base and J 10 bases, leaving 5 bases between the germline ends. Germline loops: CDR1 SEHNR, CDR2 FQNEAQ (reference sequence). The CDR3 has 12 amino acids. As DNA, the CDR3 is TGTGCCAGCAGCTTAGTCCAGTCACCCCTCCACTTT. Protein: CASSLVQSPLHF.

This chain links TRBV21-1 with TRBJ1-5. TRBV21-1 is a documented pseudogene. This CDR3 spans 14 amino acids. The CDR3 region is CASSKVRVNQPQHF. DNA of the CDR3: TGTGCCAGCAGCAAAGTGAGAGTTAATCAGCCCCAGCATTTT.

This clone has only a few counts. The chain combines TRBV6-1 with TRBJ2-5; TRBD2 aligns across 12 bases. The length of the CDR3 is 15 residues. With 1 base clipped from V and 5 bases from J, the junction kept 2 bases outside the gene matches. Germline V gene data show CDR1 as MNHNS and CDR2 as SASEGT. The CDR3 region is CASSEGTSGVETQYF. CDR3 DNA: TGTGCCAGCAGTGAAGGGACTAGCGGGGTCGAGACCCAGTACTTC.

This clone has more than one count but fewer than ten. The chain joins TRBV27 to TRBJ1-1; D remains ambiguous. The germline V gene encodes CDR1 MNHEY and CDR2 SMNVEV (reference sequence). V gave up 2 bases and J gave up 5 bases, with 12 bases separating them. This CDR3 has 14 residues. In nucleotides, the CDR3 is TGTGCCAGCAGTTTACTTGGGATGGAGACTGAAGCTTTCTTT. Protein sequence: CASSLLGMETEAFF.

The rearrangement links TRBV29-1 to TRBJ2-5, with D maybe TRBD1 (5 bases). The germline V gene encodes CDR1 SQVTM and CDR2 ANQGSEA. The CDR3 length is 12 residues. Trimming removed 6 bases from V and 0 bases from J, with 8 bases in between. This CDR3 is CSVRQHQETQYF. The CDR3 DNA follows: TGCAGCGTGCGACAGCACCAAGAGACCCAGTACTTC.

V and J are TRBV29-1 and TRBJ1-2, with D uncertain. V gave up 2 bases and J gave up 2 bases, with 6 bases separating them. Germline CDR1 reads SQVTM; CDR2 reads ANQGSEA. The CDR3 extends over 12 amino acids. The CDR3 DNA reads TGCAGCGTTGAACAGAGAAACTATGGCTACACCTTC. Translation: CSVEQRNYGYTF.

This chain joins TRBV28 and TRBJ2-5, with D uncertain. Trimming took 5 bases from V and 4 from J, leaving 8 bases between them. Germline loops: CDR1 MDHEN, CDR2 SYDVKM. The CDR3 length is 12 residues. CDR3 residues: CASSLPRETQYF. The CDR3, as DNA: TGTGCCAGCAGTCTCCCTAGAGAGACCCAGTACTTC.

The chain uses TRBV5-1 and TRBJ2-7; D is uncertain. The ends were cut back, 4 bases at V and 3 bases at J, with 17 bases in the middle. This CDR3 has 15 amino acids. Germline lookup yields CDR1 SGHRS and CDR2 YFSETQ. In DNA, the CDR3 is TGCGCCAGCAGCCCCCGGGCGACGGAATTCTACGAGCAGTACTTC. This codes for CASSPRATEFYEQYF.

This rearrangement joins TRBV6-1 to TRBJ2-5, with D perhaps given as TRBD1 or TRBD2 (5 bases each). The CDR3 contains 13 residues. Trimming removed 5 bases from V and 1 base from J, with 8 bases in between. Germline values: CDR1 MNHNS, CDR2 SASEGT. This CDR3 is CASSPRGQETQYF. CDR3 coding DNA: TGTGCCAGCAGTCCGAGGGGCCAAGAGACCCAGTACTTC.

Details on this clone: The sample carries other DNA sequences with the same CDR3. The rearrangement uses TRBV20-1 and TRBJ2-1; D is unclear. The CDR3 has 11 residues. V shed 1 base and J shed 7 bases, with 5 bases lying between them. Germline-derived CDR1 and CDR2 are DFQATT and SNEGSKA (reference sequence). The CDR3 DNA reads TGCAGTGCTAGAGTTTCGAATGAGCAGTTCTTC. Translation gives CSARVSNEQFF.

This clone was observed a few times. CDR3 protein: CASSLLFWTGNYEQYF. The CDR3 DNA follows: TGTGCCAGCAGCTTATTATTTTGGACGGGAAATTACGAGCAGTACTTC. V usage is TRBV7-2 and J usage is TRBJ2-7; D is perhaps TRBD2 (5 bases). This CDR3 spans 16 amino acids. The V end lost 2 bases, the J end lost 4 bases, and 18 bases lay between the germline ends. Germline-derived CDR1 and CDR2 are SGHTA and FQGNSA.

This clone was seen a few times. Other nucleotide sequences from this sample produce the same CDR3. The chain links TRBV30 to TRBJ2-3; D gene unclear. Trimming shortened V by 3 bases and J by 6 bases, and 7 bases separated the two germline ends. This CDR3 has 11 amino acids. CDR1 is GTSNPN and CDR2 is SVGIG in the germline V gene (reference sequence). CDR3 DNA: TGTGCCTGGAGCGTCGAGGATACGCAGTATTTT. It codes for CAWSVEDTQYF.

This clone was observed a few times. The chain couples TRBV2 to TRBJ2-4; tentatively, D is TRBD2 (6 bases). The CDR3 is 14 amino acids. The germline CDR1 and CDR2 sequences are SNHLY and FYNNEI. V gave up 4 bases and J gave up 3 bases, with 10 bases separating them. The CDR3 region is CASSGISGKNIQYF. CDR3 in DNA: TGTGCCAGCAGTGGGATTAGCGGCAAAAACATTCAGTACTTC. The whole variable domain, filled in from reference TRBV2 and TRBJ2-4, reads EPEVTQTPSHQVTQMGQEVILRCVPISNHLYFYWYRQILGQKVEFLVSFYNNEISEKSEIFDDQFSVERPDGSNFTLKIRSTKLEDSAMYFCASSGISGKNIQYFGAGTRLSVL.

This clone was picked up a small number of times. The chain recombines TRBV7-9 with TRBJ1-1; TRBD1 aligns across 7 bases. The V and J ends lost 6 bases and 7 bases, in that order; junction bases with no gene match: 23. This CDR3 comprises 18 residues. Germline V CDR1 and CDR2: SEHNR, FQNEAQ (reference sequence). DNA for the CDR3: TGTGCCAGCAGGCGGTGGACAGGCAAGGGAAAGATACAAGTTGAAGCTTTCTTT. As protein: CASRRWTGKGKIQVEAFF.